The 14 T cell receptor beta chains below all came from one sample that was sequenced in a study of blood T cell repertoires in COVID-19. Profiled with immunoSEQ multiplex PCR; TCRdb holds only in-frame clones, not every one. The sample contains over 250,000 clones, approximately 85% of which appear only once. The sample taken for sequencing was peripheral blood. These receptors all come from a middle-aged man with active or convalescent COVID-19.

The V and J genes are TRBV7-3 and TRBJ2-1; D unclear. The CDR3 runs 12 residues. Germline CDR1 is SGHTA and CDR2 is FQGTGA. V dropped 5 bases and J dropped 7 bases, with 9 bases sitting between them. The CDR3 DNA reads as TGTGCCAGCAGCGACGGCAGGAATGAGCAGTTCTTC. Translated, it gives CASSDGRNEQFF.

A single count supports this clone. The chain uses TRBV9 and TRBJ1-1; 8 bases are a match to TRBD1. In germline, CDR1 is SGDLS, CDR2 YYNGEE. The length of the CDR3 is 14 residues. Losses at the gene ends were 4 bases for V and 1 base for J; bases not matched to a gene: 3. CDR3 nucleotide sequence: TGTGCCAGCAGCACAACAGGGGGGAACACTGAAGCTTTCTTT. It encodes CASSTTGGNTEAFF.

This chain uses TRBV27 with TRBJ2-5; maybe TRBD1 (6 bases). The ends were cut back, 4 bases at V and 5 bases at J, with 17 bases in the middle. This CDR3 is built from 15 residues. Germline V gene sequence: CDR1 MNHEY, CDR2 SMNVEV (reference sequence). Here the CDR3 reads CASSSRSAQGETQYF. CDR3 coding DNA: TGTGCCAGCAGTTCTCGGTCGGCCCAGGGGGAGACCCAGTACTTC.

V usage is TRBV4-1 and J usage is TRBJ1-4; 7 bases align to TRBD1. From germline, CDR1 is MGHRA and CDR2 YSYEKL. This CDR3 is 15 amino acids long. Trimming took 4 bases from V and 8 from J; bases not matched to a gene: 10. As DNA, the CDR3 is TGCGCCAGCAGCCGTGACGGGACAGTAGGAGAAAAACTGTTTTTT. It is translated as CASSRDGTVGEKLFF.

J is TRBJ2-4 and V is TRBV29-1; no reliable D call. Deletions cut 6 bases from V and 0 bases from J, with 12 bases between. Germline CDR1 and CDR2: SQVTM and ANQGSEA. There are 14 residues in the CDR3. CDR3 DNA sequence: TGCAGCGTCCCTGACCGACTAGCCAAAAACATTCAGTACTTC. This sequence encodes CSVPDRLAKNIQYF.

CDR3 loop: CASSMGGNQPQHF. The CDR3 region has the DNA TGTGCCAGTAGTATGGGCGGCAATCAGCCCCAGCATTTT. The chain employs TRBV19 and TRBJ1-5; D is uncertain. The length of the CDR3 is 13 residues. Germline V gene lookup returns CDR1 LNHDA and CDR2 SQIVND (reference sequence). Deletions cut 3 bases from V and 2 bases from J, with 5 bases between.

V gene TRBV7-8 combines with J gene TRBJ1-5, with TRBD1 matching over 10 bases. Germline V gene sequence: CDR1 SGHVS, CDR2 FQNEAQ. The junction had 11 bases not matched to a gene; V was cut back by 1 base and J by 11 bases. The CDR3 has 16 residues. DNA of the CDR3: TGTGCCAGCAGCTTAGGGGGACAGGGGACCCCTGTTGCCCAGCATTTT. Protein product: CASSLGGQGTPVAQHF.

J is TRBJ2-5 and V is TRBV5-4, with a weak D call TRBD1 (6 bases). V dropped 2 bases and J dropped 5 bases, with 13 bases sitting between them. This CDR3 has 14 residues. Germline V gene data show CDR1 as SGHNT and CDR2 as YYREEE (reference sequence). DNA of the CDR3: TGTGCCAGCAGCTTAGGACAGCGCCCGGAGACCCAGTACTTC. This gives the protein CASSLGQRPETQYF. The complete variable domain, with remaining parts taken from reference TRBV5-4 and TRBJ2-5, reads ETGVTQSPTHLIKTRGQQVTLRCSSQSGHNTVSWYQQALGQGPQFIFQYYREEENGRGNFPPRFSGLQFPNYSSELNVNALELDDSALYLCASSLGQRPETQYFGPGTRLLVL.

The V and J genes are TRBV2 and TRBJ1-1; TRBD1 is a possible D gene (6 bases). Germline V gene lookup returns CDR1 SNHLY and CDR2 FYNNEI. This CDR3 has 12 residues. Trimming stripped 7 bases from V and 5 bases from J, with 11 bases between. The CDR3 region is CASTGTRTEAFF. The CDR3 nucleotides are TGTGCCAGCACTGGGACAAGGACTGAAGCTTTCTTT.

This chain uses TRBV2 with TRBJ1-2, with 12 bases that match TRBD1. Germline trimming cut 4 bases from V and 7 bases from J; bases unmatched to any gene: 7. The CDR3 totals 15 residues. Germline assignment: CDR1 SNHLY and CDR2 FYNNEI. CDR3 nucleotide sequence: TGTGCCAGCAGTGGCCGGGACAGGGGGCCGAGTGGCTACACCTTC. This translates into CASSGRDRGPSGYTF.

The rearrangement joins TRBV28 to TRBJ1-1; 7 positions agree with TRBD1. V lost 4 bases to trimming and J lost 6 bases; unmatched junction nucleotides: 8. The CDR3 is 14 residues long. In germline, CDR1 is MDHEN, CDR2 SYDVKM. The CDR3 protein is CASSSSGQAAEAFF. CDR3 in DNA: TGTGCCAGCAGTTCCTCAGGACAGGCTGCTGAAGCTTTCTTT.

The chain is built from TRBV7-3 and TRBJ2-3; 11 bases map to TRBD2. Germline V gives CDR1 SGHTA, CDR2 FQGTGA. The CDR3 covers 16 residues. J was trimmed by 2 bases and V by 4 bases; bases with no gene match: 5. The CDR3 spells CASSSTSGSSTDTQYF. The CDR3, as DNA: TGTGCCAGCAGCTCCACTAGCGGGAGCTCCACAGATACGCAGTATTTT.

The chain combines TRBV4-2 with TRBJ2-3, with TRBD2 matching 9 bases. Trimming at V came to 5 bases and at J to 3 bases, leaving 9 bases not matched to a gene. CDR3 length equals 16 residues. Germline V gene sequence: CDR1 LGHNA, CDR2 YNFKEQ. The CDR3 bases are TGTGCCAGCAGCAACCGAGCGGGAGGTACGACAGATACGCAGTATTTT. Protein: CASSNRAGGTTDTQYF.

The chain carries TRBV30 and TRBJ1-1; D uncertain. The V end was cut by 0 bases, the J end by 0 bases, with 8 bases between. Germline-derived CDR1 and CDR2 are GTSNPN and SVGIG (reference sequence). This CDR3 contains 14 residues. The CDR3 nucleotides read TGTGCCTGGAGTGTGTCGGGGTTGAACACTGAAGCTTTCTTT. Residues: CAWSVSGLNTEAFF.